These 4 T cell receptor beta chains came from one sample sequenced in a study of shared clonotypes between healthy human individuals (dated by TCRdb to about 2020). The library was obtained by the immunoSEQ multiplex PCR assay. TCRdb retrieved this table from immuneACCESS and kept in-frame rearrangements only. Not all clones are present; in checked studies, unresolved V genes account for under half, and no reason is known for the remainder. The sample table records approximately 1.1 million clones; about 84% of these occur just once. The ten largest clones capture approximately 0.56% of the sample. The sample taken for sequencing was memory CD4+ T cells from PBMCs. What the cell subset or site label conveys for this sample: CD45RA-negative fraction. The receptors come from a young man in good health. Some clones in this sample may be carry-over from other donors' samples.

The chain is built from TRBV6-6 and TRBJ1-1, with 9 positions matching TRBD1. The ends lost 4 bases at V and 4 bases at J; junction bases unmatched: 4. CDR1 and CDR2 (germline): MNHNY, SVGAGI (reference sequence). The CDR3 runs 14 residues. In DNA, the CDR3 is TGTGCCAGCAGTTTGGGACAGGGATCCACTGAAGCTTTCTTT. Encoded protein: CASSLGQGSTEAFF.

The chain joins TRBV6-1 to TRBJ1-2, with D hard to call. Deletions cut 0 bases from V and 8 bases from J, with 10 bases between. CDR1 and CDR2 (germline): MNHNS, SASEGT. The CDR3 extends over 13 amino acids. The CDR3 loop reads CASSEAWGGGYTF. For the CDR3, the DNA is TGTGCCAGCAGTGAAGCTTGGGGAGGAGGCTACACCTTC.

The rearrangement uses TRBV7-2 and TRBJ2-5; D not certain. The CDR3 length is 14 residues. V lost 1 base, J lost 5 bases, and 11 bases lay in between. Per germline, CDR1 SGHTA and CDR2 FQGNSA. The CDR3 protein is CASSLVRNSETQYF. The CDR3 region has the DNA TGTGCCAGCAGCTTAGTTCGGAACTCCGAGACCCAGTACTTC.

The chain carries TRBV4-1 and TRBJ1-2; TRBD1 agrees at 8 bases. Germline assignment: CDR1 MGHRA and CDR2 YSYEKL. The CDR3 extends over 14 amino acids. With 1 base clipped from V and 5 bases from J, the junction kept 3 bases outside the gene matches. CDR3 amino acids: CASSQVGQGYGYTF. The CDR3 nucleotides are TGCGCCAGCAGCCAAGTAGGACAGGGATATGGCTACACCTTC.